The rows below give T cell receptor beta chains drawn from one sample of a study of CD8 T cells in ankylosing spondylitis. TCRdb reanalysed the 5' RACE reads using MiXCR and keeps one entry per CDR3 protein. The table includes some 33,000 distinct CDR3 sequences, 12% to 15% detected once. The source material was blood. The origin of the receptors is a male donor with ankylosing spondylitis or in good health (not recorded which). The CDR3 runs from the conserved cysteine through the conserved F or W. D genes are given only for firm matches. Expanded clones get a size class; other rows say once, few or many, or leave the size out.

d_call: -; j_call: TRBJ2-2; clone_size: -; v_call: TRBV12-3/TRBV12-4; cdr3_nt: TGTGCCAGCAGTTTTGCCTGGCCCGGCGGGGAGCTGTTTTTT; cdr3_aa: CASSFAWPGGELFF
d_call: -; j_call: TRBJ1-3; clone_size: few; v_call: TRBV7-2; cdr3_nt: TGTGCCAGCAGCTTAGATGTCCGACACGGAAACACCATATATTTT; cdr3_aa: CASSLDVRHGNTIYF
d_call: TRBD1; j_call: TRBJ1-6; clone_size: few; v_call: TRBV20-1; cdr3_nt: TGCAGTGCTATGGGACAGGGAGATTCACCCCTCCACTTT; cdr3_aa: CSAMGQGDSPLHF
d_call: -; j_call: TRBJ2-4; clone_size: -; v_call: TRBV5-1; cdr3_nt: TGCGCCAGCAGCTTGGGGGAAAACATTCAGTACTTC; cdr3_aa: CASSLGENIQYF
d_call: -; j_call: TRBJ1-1; clone_size: -; v_call: TRBV12-3/TRBV12-4; cdr3_nt: TGTGCCAGCAGTTTGGGGGTTGGTCAGGGCACTGAAGCTTTCTTT; cdr3_aa: CASSLGVGQGTEAFF
d_call: -; j_call: TRBJ1-1; clone_size: -; v_call: TRBV5-1; cdr3_nt: TGCGCCAGCAGCCCCCAAGCGGGCCTGAACACTGAAGCTTTCTTT; cdr3_aa: CASSPQAGLNTEAFF
d_call: -; j_call: TRBJ1-4; clone_size: -; v_call: TRBV27; cdr3_nt: TGTGCCAGCAGTTTATCGGCCGCGTTCCTCGAAAAACTGTTTTTT; cdr3_aa: CASSLSAAFLEKLFF
d_call: -; j_call: TRBJ2-2; clone_size: -; v_call: TRBV20-1; cdr3_nt: TGCAGTGCTAGAGTGGGTTCCCCGGCCACCGGGGAGCTGTTTTTT; cdr3_aa: CSARVGSPATGELFF
d_call: -; j_call: TRBJ1-5; clone_size: few; v_call: TRBV7-2; cdr3_nt: TGTGCCAGCAGCTTATTCGGGGGAGGGCAGCCCCAGCATTTT; cdr3_aa: CASSLFGGGQPQHF
d_call: TRBD1; j_call: TRBJ1-4; clone_size: few; v_call: TRBV29-1; cdr3_nt: TGCAGCGCTGGACAGGGGCGTAGCCAAAAACTGTTTTTT; cdr3_aa: CSAGQGRSQKLFF
d_call: -; j_call: TRBJ2-1; clone_size: few; v_call: TRBV10-3; cdr3_nt: TGTGCCATCAGTGGCGGACAGCCTTACAATGAGCAGTTCTTC; cdr3_aa: CAISGGQPYNEQFF